This T cell receptor (beta chain) stems from a study of PD-1 blockade in classical Hodgkin lymphoma. General study results and limits: With respect to the repertoire differences, their causes, possibly disease activity or prior therapy, remain undefined. Newly diagnosed patients had baseline TCR diversity that was reportedly lower than that of healthy donors.

V lost 5 bases and J lost 3; bases outside the gene matches: 4. The CDR3 is 15 residues long. From germline, CDR1 is LNHDA and CDR2 SQIVND (reference sequence). The time point: newly diagnosed, previously untreated cHL patient sample. What served as comparison were PBMCs in newly diagnosed, untreated classical Hodgkin lymphoma. With respect to this clone: The antigen remains undetermined.

The table came from immunoSEQ multiplex PCR; TCRdb's copy has only in-frame clones and leaves some out. In the table there are 30,000 to 35,000 clones, 85% to 95% of which are singletons. Material: peripheral blood mononuclear cells (PBMCs). The clonotype was recovered from a human donor with classical Hodgkin lymphoma. The V call is TRBV19, the J call TRBJ2-7; 13 nucleotides align to TRBD2. Written as DNA, the CDR3 is TGTGCCAGTAGTCCGGGACTAGCGGGATTCTACGAGCAGTACTTC. Its translation is CASSPGLAGFYEQYF.